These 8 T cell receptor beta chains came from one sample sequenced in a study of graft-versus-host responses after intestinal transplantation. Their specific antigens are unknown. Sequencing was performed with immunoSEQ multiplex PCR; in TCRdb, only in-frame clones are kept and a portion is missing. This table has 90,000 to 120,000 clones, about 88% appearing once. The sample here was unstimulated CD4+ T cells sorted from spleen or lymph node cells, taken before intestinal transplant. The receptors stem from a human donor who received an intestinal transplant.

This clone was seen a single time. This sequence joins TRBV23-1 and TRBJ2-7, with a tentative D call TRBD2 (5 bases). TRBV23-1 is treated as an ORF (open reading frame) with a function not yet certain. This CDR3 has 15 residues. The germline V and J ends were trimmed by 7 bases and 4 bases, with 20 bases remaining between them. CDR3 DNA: TGCGCCAGCACCCGGAGGCTTATTTTACCGTACGAGCAGTACTTC. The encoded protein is CASTRRLILPYEQYF.

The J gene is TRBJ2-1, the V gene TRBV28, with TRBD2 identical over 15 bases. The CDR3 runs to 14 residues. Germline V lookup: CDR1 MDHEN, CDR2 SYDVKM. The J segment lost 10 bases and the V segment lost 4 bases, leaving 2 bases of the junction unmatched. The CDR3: CASSWGLAGGEQFF. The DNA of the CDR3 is TGTGCCAGCAGTTGGGGACTAGCGGGAGGAGAGCAGTTCTTC.

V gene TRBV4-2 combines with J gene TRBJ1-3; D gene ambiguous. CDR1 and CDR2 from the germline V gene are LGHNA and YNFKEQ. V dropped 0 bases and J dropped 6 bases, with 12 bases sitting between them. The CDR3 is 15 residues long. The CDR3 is CASSQDPGFLNTIYF. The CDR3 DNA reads TGTGCCAGCAGCCAAGACCCGGGATTTCTAAACACCATATATTTT.

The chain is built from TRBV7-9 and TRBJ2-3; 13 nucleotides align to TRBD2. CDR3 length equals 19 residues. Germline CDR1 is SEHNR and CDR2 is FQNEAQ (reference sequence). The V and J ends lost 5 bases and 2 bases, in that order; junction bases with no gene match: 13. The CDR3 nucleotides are TGTGCCAGCAGCACCGTATTGCCGGGACTAGCGGGATCCACAGATACGCAGTATTTT. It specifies CASSTVLPGLAGSTDTQYF.

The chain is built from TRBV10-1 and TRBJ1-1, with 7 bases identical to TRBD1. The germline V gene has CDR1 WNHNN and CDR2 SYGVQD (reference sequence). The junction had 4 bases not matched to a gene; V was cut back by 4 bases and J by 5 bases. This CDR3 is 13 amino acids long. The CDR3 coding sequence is TGCGCCAGCAGTGGGACAGGTTCGACTGAAGCTTTCTTT. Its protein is CASSGTGSTEAFF.

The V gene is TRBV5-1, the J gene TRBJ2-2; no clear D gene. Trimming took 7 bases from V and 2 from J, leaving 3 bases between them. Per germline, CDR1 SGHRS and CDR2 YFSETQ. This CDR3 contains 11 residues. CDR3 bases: TGCGCCAGCTCAAACACCGGGGAGCTGTTTTTT. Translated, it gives CASSNTGELFF. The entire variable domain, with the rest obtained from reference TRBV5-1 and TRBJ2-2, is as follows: KAGVTQTPRYLIKTRGQQVTLSCSPISGHRSVSWYQQTPGQGLQFLFEYFSETQRNKGNFPGRFSGRQFSNSRSEMNVSTLELGDSALYLCASSNTGELFFGEGSRLTVL.

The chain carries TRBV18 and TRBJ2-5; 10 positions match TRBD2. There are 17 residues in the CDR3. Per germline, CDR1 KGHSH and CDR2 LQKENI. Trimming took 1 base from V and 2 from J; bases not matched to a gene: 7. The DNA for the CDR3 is TGTGCCAGCTCACCACTTGTTAAGCGGGGGGGACAAGAGACCCAGTACTTC. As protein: CASSPLVKRGGQETQYF. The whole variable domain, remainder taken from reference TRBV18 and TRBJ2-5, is NAGVMQNPRHLVRRRGQEARLRCSPMKGHSHVYWYRQLPEEGLKFMVYLQKENIIDESGMPKERFSAEFPKEGPSILRIQQVVRGDSAAYFCASSPLVKRGGQETQYFGPGTRLLVL.

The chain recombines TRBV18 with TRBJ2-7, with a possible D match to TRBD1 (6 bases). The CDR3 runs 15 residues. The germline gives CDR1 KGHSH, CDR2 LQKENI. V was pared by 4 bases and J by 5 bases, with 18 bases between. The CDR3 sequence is CASSLSITGSHEQYF. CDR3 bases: TGTGCCAGCTCACTCTCCATTACAGGGTCCCACGAGCAGTACTTC.